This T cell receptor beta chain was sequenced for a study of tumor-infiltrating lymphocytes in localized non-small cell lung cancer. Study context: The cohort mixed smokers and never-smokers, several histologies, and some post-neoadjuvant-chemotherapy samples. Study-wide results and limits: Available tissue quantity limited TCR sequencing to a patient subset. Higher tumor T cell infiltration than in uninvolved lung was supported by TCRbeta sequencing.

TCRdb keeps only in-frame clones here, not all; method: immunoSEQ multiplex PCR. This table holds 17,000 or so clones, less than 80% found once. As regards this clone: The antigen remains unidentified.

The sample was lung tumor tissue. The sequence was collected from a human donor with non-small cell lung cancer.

CDR3 in amino acids: CASRGPTSTDTQYF. For the CDR3, the DNA is TGTGCCAGCCGAGGACCTACTAGCACAGATACGCAGTATTTT. V and J are TRBV6-6 and TRBJ2-3; D uncertain. The CDR3 runs to 14 residues. Between the trimmed V and J ends, which lost 8 bases and 0 bases, there was a span of 12 bases. Germline V gene data show CDR1 as MNHNY and CDR2 as SVGAGI (reference sequence).